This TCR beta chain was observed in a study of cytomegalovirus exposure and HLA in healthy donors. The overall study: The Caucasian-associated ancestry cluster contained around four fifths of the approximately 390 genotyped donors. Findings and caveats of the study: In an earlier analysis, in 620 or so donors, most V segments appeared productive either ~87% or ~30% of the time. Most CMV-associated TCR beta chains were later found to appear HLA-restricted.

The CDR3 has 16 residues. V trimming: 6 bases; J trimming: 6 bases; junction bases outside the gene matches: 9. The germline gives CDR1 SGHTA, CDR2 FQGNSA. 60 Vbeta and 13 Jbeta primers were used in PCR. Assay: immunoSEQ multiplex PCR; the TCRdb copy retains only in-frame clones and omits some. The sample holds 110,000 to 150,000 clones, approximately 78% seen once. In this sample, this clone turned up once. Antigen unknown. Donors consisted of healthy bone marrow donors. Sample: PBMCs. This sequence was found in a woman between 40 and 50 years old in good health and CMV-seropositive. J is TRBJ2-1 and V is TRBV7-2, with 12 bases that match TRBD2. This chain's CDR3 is CASSEKGGLAGNEQFF. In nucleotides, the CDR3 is TGTGCCAGCAGTGAAAAGGGGGGACTAGCGGGCAATGAGCAGTTCTTC.